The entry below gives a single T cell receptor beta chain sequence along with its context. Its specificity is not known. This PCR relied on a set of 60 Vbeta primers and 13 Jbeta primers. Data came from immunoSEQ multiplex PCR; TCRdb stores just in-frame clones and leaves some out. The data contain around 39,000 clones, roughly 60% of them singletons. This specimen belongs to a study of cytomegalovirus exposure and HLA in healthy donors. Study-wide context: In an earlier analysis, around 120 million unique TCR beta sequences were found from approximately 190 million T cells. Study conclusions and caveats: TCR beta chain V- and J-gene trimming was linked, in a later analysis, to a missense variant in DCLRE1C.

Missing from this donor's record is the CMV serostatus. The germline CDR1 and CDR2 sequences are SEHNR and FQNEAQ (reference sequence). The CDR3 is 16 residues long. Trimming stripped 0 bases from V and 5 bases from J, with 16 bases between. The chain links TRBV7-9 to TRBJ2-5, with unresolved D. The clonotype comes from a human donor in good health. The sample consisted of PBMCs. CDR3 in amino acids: CASSLASISGMETQYF. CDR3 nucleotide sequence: TGTGCCAGCAGCTTAGCGAGTATCTCTGGTATGGAGACCCAGTACTTC.